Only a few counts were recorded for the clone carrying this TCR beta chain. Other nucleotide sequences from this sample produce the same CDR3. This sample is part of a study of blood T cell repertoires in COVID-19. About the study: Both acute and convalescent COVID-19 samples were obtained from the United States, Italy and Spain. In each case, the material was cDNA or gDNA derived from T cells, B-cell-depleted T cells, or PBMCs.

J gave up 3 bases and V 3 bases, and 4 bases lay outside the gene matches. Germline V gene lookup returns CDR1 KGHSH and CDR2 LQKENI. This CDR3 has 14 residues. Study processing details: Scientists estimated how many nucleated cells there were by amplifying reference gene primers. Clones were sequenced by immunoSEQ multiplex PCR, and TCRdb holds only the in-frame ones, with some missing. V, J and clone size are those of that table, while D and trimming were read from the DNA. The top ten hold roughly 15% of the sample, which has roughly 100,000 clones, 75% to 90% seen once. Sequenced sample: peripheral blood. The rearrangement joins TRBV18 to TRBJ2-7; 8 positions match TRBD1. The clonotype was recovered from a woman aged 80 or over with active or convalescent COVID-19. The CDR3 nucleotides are TGTGCCAGCTCACCCAGGACAGGGAACTACGAGCAGTACTTC. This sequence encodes CASSPRTGNYEQYF.